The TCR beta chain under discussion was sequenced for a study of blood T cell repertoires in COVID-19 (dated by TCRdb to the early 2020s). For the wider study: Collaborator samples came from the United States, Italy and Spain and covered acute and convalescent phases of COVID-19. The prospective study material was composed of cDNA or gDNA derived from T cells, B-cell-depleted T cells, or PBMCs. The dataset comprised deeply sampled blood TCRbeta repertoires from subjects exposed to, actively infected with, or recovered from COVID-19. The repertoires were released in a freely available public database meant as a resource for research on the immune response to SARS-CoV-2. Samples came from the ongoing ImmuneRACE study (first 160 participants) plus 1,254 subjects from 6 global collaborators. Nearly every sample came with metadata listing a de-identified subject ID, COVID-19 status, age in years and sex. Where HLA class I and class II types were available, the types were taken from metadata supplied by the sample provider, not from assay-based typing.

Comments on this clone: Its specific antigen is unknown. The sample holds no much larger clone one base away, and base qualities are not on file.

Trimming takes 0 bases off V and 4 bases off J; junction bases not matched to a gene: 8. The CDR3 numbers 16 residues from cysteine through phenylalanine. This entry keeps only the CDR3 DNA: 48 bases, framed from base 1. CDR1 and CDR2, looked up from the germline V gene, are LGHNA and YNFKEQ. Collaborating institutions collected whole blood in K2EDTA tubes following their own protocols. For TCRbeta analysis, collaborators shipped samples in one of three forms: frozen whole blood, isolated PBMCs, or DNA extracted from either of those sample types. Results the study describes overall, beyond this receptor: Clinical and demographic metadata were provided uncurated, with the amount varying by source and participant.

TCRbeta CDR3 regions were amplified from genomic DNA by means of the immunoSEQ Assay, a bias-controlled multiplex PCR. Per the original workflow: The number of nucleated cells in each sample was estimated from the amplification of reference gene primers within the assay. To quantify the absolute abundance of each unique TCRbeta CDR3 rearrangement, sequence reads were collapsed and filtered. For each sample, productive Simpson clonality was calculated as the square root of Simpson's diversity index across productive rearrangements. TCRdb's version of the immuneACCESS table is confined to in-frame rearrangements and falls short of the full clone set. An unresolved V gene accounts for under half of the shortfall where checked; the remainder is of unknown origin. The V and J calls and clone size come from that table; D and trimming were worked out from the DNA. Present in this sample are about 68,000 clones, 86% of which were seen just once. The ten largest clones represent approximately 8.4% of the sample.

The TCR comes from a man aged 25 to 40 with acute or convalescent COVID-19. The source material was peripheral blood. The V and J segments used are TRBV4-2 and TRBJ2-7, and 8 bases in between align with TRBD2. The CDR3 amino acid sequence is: CASSQDGSGRVYEQYF. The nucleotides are TGTGCCAGCAGCCAAGATGGCAGCGGGAGAGTTTACGAGCAGTACTTC.